This TCR beta chain appears in the sequencing data of a study of blood T cell repertoires in COVID-19. On the study more broadly: Acute and convalescent COVID-19 specimens originated in the United States, Italy and Spain. From T cells, B-cell-depleted T cells, or PBMCs came the material, which was cDNA or gDNA.

The germline V gene encodes CDR1 SGHRS and CDR2 YFSETQ. V lost 0 bases and J 3 bases, leaving 10 bases between the germline ends. This CDR3 comprises 16 residues. Method: immunoSEQ multiplex PCR; TCRdb's copy keeps in-frame clones and lacks some. Among under 250,000 clones, more than 75% were seen once, and the ten largest hold less than 15%. The chain couples TRBV5-1 to TRBJ1-6; D gene ambiguous. This receptor was identified in a woman between 35 and 50 years old with acute or convalescent COVID-19. The sample was peripheral blood. CDR3: CASSLAGGRYNSPLHF. In nucleotides, the CDR3 is TGCGCCAGCAGCTTGGCCGGCGGCCGCTATAATTCACCCCTCCACTTT.